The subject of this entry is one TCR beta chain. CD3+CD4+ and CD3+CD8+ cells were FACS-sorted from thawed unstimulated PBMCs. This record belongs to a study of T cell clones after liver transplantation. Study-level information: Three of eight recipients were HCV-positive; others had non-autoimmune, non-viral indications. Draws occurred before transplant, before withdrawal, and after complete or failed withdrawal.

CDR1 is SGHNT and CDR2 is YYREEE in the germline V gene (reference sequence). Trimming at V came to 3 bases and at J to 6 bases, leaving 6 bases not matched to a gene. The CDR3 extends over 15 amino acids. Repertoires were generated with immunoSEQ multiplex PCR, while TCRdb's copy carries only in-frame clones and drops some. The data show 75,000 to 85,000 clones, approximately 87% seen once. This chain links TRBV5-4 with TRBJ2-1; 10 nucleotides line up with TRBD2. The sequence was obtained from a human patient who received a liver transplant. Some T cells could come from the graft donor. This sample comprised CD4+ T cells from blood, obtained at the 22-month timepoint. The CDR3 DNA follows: TGTGCCAGCAGCTCCGGGACTAGCGTTTTCAATGAGCAGTTCTTC. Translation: CASSSGTSVFNEQFF. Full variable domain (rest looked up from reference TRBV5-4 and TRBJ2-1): ETGVTQSPTHLIKTRGQQVTLRCSSQSGHNTVSWYQQALGQGPQFIFQYYREEENGRGNFPPRFSGLQFPNYSSELNVNALELDDSALYLCASSSGTSVFNEQFFGPGTRLTVL.